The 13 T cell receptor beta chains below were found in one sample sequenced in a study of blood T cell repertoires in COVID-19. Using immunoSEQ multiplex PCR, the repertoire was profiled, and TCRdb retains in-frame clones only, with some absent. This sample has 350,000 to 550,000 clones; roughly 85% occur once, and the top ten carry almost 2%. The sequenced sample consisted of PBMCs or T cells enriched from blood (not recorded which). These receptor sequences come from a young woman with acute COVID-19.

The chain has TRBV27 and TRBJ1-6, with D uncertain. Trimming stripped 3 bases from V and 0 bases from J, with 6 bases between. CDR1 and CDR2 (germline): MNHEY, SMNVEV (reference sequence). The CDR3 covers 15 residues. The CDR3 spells CASSFLSSYNSPLHF. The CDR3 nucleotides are TGTGCCAGCAGTTTCCTCAGCTCCTATAATTCACCCCTCCACTTT.

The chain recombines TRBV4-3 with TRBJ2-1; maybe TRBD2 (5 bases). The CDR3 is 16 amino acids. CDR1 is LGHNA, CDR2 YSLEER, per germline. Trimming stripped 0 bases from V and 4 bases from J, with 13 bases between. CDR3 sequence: CASSQDNSGAYNEQFF. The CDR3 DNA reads TGCGCCAGCAGCCAAGATAACAGCGGAGCTTACAATGAGCAGTTCTTC.

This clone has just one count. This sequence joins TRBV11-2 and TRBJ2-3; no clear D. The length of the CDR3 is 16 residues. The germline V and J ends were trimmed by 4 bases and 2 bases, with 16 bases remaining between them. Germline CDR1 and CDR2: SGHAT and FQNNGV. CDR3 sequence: CASSSNQVALTDTQYF. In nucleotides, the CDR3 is TGTGCCAGCAGCTCAAACCAGGTTGCCCTCACAGATACGCAGTATTTT.

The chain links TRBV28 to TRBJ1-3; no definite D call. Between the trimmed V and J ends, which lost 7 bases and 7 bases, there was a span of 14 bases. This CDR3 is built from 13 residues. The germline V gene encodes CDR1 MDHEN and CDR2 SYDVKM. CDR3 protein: CASTPPVGNTIYF. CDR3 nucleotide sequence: TGTGCCAGCACCCCCCCGGTCGGGAACACCATATATTTT.

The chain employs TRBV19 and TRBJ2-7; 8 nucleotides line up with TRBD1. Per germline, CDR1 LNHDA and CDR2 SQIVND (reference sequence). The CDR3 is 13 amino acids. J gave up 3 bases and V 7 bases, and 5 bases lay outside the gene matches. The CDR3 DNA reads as TGTGCCAGTAAAGGACAGGGATTCTACGAGCAGTACTTC. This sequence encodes CASKGQGFYEQYF. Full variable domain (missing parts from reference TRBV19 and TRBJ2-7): DGGITQSPKYLFRKEGQNVTLSCEQNLNHDAMYWYRQDPGQGLRLIYYSQIVNDFQKGDIAEGYSVSREKKESFPLTVTSAQKNPTAFYLCASKGQGFYEQYFGPGTRLTVT.

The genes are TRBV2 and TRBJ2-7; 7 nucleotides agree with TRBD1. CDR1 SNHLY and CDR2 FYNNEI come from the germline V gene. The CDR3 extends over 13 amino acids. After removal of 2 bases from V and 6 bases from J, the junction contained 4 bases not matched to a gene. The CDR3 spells CASSEQGVAEQYF. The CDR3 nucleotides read TGTGCCAGCAGTGAACAGGGGGTGGCCGAGCAGTACTTC.

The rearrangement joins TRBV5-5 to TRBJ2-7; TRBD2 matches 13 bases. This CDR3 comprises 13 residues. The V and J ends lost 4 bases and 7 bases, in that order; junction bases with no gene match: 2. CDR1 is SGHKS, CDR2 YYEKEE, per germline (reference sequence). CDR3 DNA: TGTGCCAGCAGCACTAGCGGGAGGGTTGAGCAGTACTTC. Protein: CASSTSGRVEQYF.

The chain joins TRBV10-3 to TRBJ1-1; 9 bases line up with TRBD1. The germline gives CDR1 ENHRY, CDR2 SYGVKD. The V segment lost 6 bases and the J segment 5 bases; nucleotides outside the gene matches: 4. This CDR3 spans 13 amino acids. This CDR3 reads CAISGDRETEAFF. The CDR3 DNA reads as TGTGCCATCAGCGGGGACAGGGAAACTGAAGCTTTCTTT.

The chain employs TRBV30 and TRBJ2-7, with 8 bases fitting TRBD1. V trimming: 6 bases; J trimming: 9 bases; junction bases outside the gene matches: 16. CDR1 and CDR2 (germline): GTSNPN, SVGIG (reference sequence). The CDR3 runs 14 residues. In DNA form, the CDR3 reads TGTGCCTGTCAAAGCCGGGACAGGTTTGGTGTGCAGTACTTC. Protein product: CACQSRDRFGVQYF.

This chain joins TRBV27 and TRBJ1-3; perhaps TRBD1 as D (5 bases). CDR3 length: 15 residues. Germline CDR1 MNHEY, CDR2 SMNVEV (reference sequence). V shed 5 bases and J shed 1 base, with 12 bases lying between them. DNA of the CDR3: TGTGCCAGCAGTCCTCAGGGATTATCTGGAAACACCATATATTTT. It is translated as CASSPQGLSGNTIYF.

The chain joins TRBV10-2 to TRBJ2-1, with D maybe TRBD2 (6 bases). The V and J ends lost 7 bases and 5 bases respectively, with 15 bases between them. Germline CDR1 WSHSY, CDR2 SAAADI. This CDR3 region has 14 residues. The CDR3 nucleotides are TGCGCCAGCATGATCGGGGGTGTAAACAATGAGCAGTTCTTC. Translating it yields CASMIGGVNNEQFF.

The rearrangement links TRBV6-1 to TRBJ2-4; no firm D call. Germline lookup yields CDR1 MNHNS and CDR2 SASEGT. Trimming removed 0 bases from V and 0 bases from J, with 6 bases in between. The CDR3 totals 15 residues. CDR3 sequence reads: CASSEATLAKNIQYF. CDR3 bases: TGTGCCAGCAGTGAAGCGACTCTAGCCAAAAACATTCAGTACTTC.

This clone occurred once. The CDR3 loop reads CASSRGTSGTGELFF. The CDR3 coding sequence is TGCGCCAGCAGCCGGGGGACTAGCGGCACCGGGGAGCTGTTTTTT. The rearrangement uses TRBV4-3 and TRBJ2-2, with TRBD2 identical over 11 bases. V lost 4 bases, J lost 4 bases, and 2 bases stayed unmatched. The CDR3 covers 15 residues. Per germline, CDR1 LGHNA and CDR2 YSLEER.